These 16 T cell receptor beta chains share one sample of origin, sequenced in a study of blood T cell repertoires in COVID-19. TCRdb's table, derived via immunoSEQ multiplex PCR, lists solely in-frame clones and lacks some. The table includes 45,000 to 65,000 clones, around four fifths detected once. Material for sequencing was peripheral blood. Receptor source: a young man with COVID-19, enrolled during active disease.

The chain joins TRBV18 to TRBJ1-3; maybe TRBD1 (6 bases). CDR1 and CDR2 (germline): KGHSH, LQKENI. The V end lost 11 bases, the J end lost 1 base, and 12 bases lay between the germline ends. The CDR3 contains 13 residues. The CDR3, as DNA: TGTGCCGGCGGGGGGACATCTGGAAACACCATATATTTT. Protein: CAGGGTSGNTIYF.

The CDR3 loop reads CASSYRPQGETQYF. The CDR3 nucleotides read TGTGCCAGCAGCTACCGACCTCAGGGAGAGACCCAGTACTTC. J is TRBJ2-5 and V is TRBV11-2; a possible D gene is TRBD1 (5 bases). With 4 bases removed from V and 4 bases from J, the gap between germline ends came to 13 bases. The length of the CDR3 is 14 residues. Germline-derived CDR1 and CDR2 are SGHAT and FQNNGV.

The gene calls are TRBV18 and TRBJ2-3, with TRBD2 identical over 8 bases. The CDR3 consists of 16 residues. CDR1 is KGHSH, CDR2 LQKENI, per germline. V lost 6 bases and J lost 5; bases outside the gene matches: 13. The CDR3: CASSSRVSGIGDTQYF. The CDR3 bases are TGTGCCAGCTCGTCCCGGGTTAGCGGGATCGGAGATACGCAGTATTTT.

The V and J genes are TRBV28 and TRBJ2-7; 12 nucleotides match TRBD1. This CDR3 has 15 residues. Germline assignment: CDR1 MDHEN and CDR2 SYDVKM. J gave up 6 bases and V 5 bases, and 8 bases lay outside the gene matches. The DNA for the CDR3 is TGTGCCAGCAGTGGCCGGGACAGGGGGCGAGGCGAGCAGTACTTC. Translated, it gives CASSGRDRGRGEQYF. Together with reference TRBV28 and TRBJ2-7, the CDR3 gives the full variable domain: DVKVTQSSRYLVKRTGEKVFLECVQDMDHENMFWYRQDPGLGLRLIYFSYDVKMKEKGDIPEGYSVSREKKERFSLILESASTNQTSMYLCASSGRDRGRGEQYFGPGTRLTVT.

This clone was found once. The chain is built from TRBV29-1 and TRBJ2-3; 10 bases align to TRBD2. V gave up 2 bases and J gave up 1 base; unmatched junction bases: 3. Germline V gives CDR1 SQVTM, CDR2 ANQGSEA. The CDR3 consists of 15 residues. In DNA form, the CDR3 reads TGCAGCGTTGAAATTAGCGGGAGGCGCACAGATACGCAGTATTTT. Translation gives CSVEISGRRTDTQYF.

V usage is TRBV10-2 and J usage is TRBJ2-1; tentative D call: TRBD1 (6 bases). V was cut by 3 bases and J by 3 bases, with 18 bases left in between. Per germline, CDR1 WSHSY and CDR2 SAAADI. The CDR3 runs 17 residues. For the CDR3, the DNA is TGCGCCAGCAGTGACTATTCACAGGGATCTTACTACAATGAGCAGTTCTTC. It is translated as CASSDYSQGSYYNEQFF.

This sequence joins TRBV30 and TRBJ1-2; D may be TRBD1 (5 bases). The CDR3 is 13 residues long. Germline V gene data show CDR1 as GTSNPN and CDR2 as SVGIG (reference sequence). The V end lost 7 bases, the J end lost 0 bases, and 12 bases lay between the germline ends. The CDR3 sequence is CASTTAANYGYTF. CDR3 in DNA: TGTGCCTCTACGACAGCAGCTAACTATGGCTACACCTTC.

This chain links TRBV11-3 with TRBJ2-7; 8 bases fit TRBD1. Germline lookup yields CDR1 SGHNT and CDR2 YENEEA. V lost 0 bases and J lost 5; bases outside the gene matches: 3. The CDR3 consists of 14 residues. The CDR3 spells CASSLETGAHEQYF. For the CDR3, the DNA is TGTGCCAGCAGCTTAGAGACAGGGGCCCACGAGCAGTACTTC. The full variable domain, its missing parts supplied by reference TRBV11-3 and TRBJ2-7, is EAGVVQSPRYKIIEKKQPVAFWCNPISGHNTLYWYLQNLGQGPELLIRYENEEAVDDSQLPKDRFSAERLKGVDSTLKIQPAELGDSAVYLCASSLETGAHEQYFGPGTRLTVT.

This clone was counted once. The chain couples TRBV9 to TRBJ2-7; tentatively, D is TRBD1 (6 bases). From germline, CDR1 is SGDLS and CDR2 YYNGEE. This CDR3 has 15 amino acids. V gave up 4 bases and J gave up 1 base, with 15 bases separating them. In DNA, the CDR3 is TGTGCCAGCAGCCCAAAGGACAGACTTTCCTACGAGCAGTACTTC. Encoded protein: CASSPKDRLSYEQYF.

V gene TRBV30 combines with J gene TRBJ2-2, with D uncertain. Germline lookup yields CDR1 GTSNPN and CDR2 SVGIG (reference sequence). V was clipped by 3 bases and J by 8 bases, with 7 bases between them. The CDR3 runs 11 residues. The CDR3 nucleotides are TGTGCCTGGAGCCCCCGGGGGGAGCTGTTTTTT. This encodes CAWSPRGELFF.

The chain employs TRBV3-1 (or the pseudogene TRBV3-2) and TRBJ2-5, with a possible D match to TRBD1 (6 bases). Trimming removed 4 bases from V and 0 bases from J, with 12 bases in between. Germline V gene data show CDR1 as LGHDT and CDR2 as YNNKEL (reference sequence). This CDR3 is built from 15 residues. CDR3 sequence reads: CASSRWTDNQETQYF. In nucleotides, the CDR3 is TGTGCCAGCAGCCGTTGGACAGACAACCAAGAGACCCAGTACTTC.

This chain links TRBV10-3 with TRBJ2-7; 12 nucleotides agree with TRBD1. The CDR3 runs to 16 residues. With V trimmed by 3 bases and J by 4 bases, 7 bases remained unmatched. Germline lookup yields CDR1 ENHRY and CDR2 SYGVKD. The CDR3 protein is CAISEPGQGAGYEQYF. CDR3 DNA: TGTGCCATCAGTGAACCGGGACAGGGGGCAGGTTACGAGCAGTACTTC.

The chain joins TRBV29-1 to TRBJ2-7, with 7 bases fitting TRBD1. The CDR3 loop spans 13 amino acids. The V gene's germline CDR1 is SQVTM and CDR2 ANQGSEA. The V segment lost 1 base and the J segment 1 base; nucleotides outside the gene matches: 1. CDR3: CSVEGDSSYEQYF. The CDR3 DNA reads TGCAGCGTTGAAGGGGACAGTTCCTACGAGCAGTACTTC.

V usage is TRBV6-5 and J usage is TRBJ1-2; tentatively, D is TRBD1 (6 bases). Germline V gene data show CDR1 as MNHEY and CDR2 as SVGAGI. The CDR3 is made up of 12 amino acids. V shed 7 bases and J shed 4 bases, with 10 bases lying between them. The CDR3 DNA is TGTGCCAGCAACAGGGTTTCCTATGGCTACACCTTC. Protein sequence: CASNRVSYGYTF.

This clone was observed a single time. The chain uses TRBV28 and TRBJ2-7; TRBD1 aligns across 10 bases. CDR1 and CDR2 from the germline V gene are MDHEN and SYDVKM. The CDR3 sequence is 16 residues long. V shed 5 bases and J 3 bases; nucleotides not matched to a gene: 10. The CDR3 sequence: CASSPSPGQGHYEQYF. The CDR3 bases are TGTGCCAGCAGTCCATCACCGGGACAGGGGCACTACGAGCAGTACTTC.

CDR3 loop: CASSRNREGNTEAFF. The DNA of the CDR3 is TGTGCCAGCAGCCGGAACCGGGAGGGGAACACTGAAGCTTTCTTT. The V call is TRBV27, the J call TRBJ1-1; no clear D. Trimming stripped 6 bases from V and 1 base from J, with 15 bases between. Germline values: CDR1 MNHEY, CDR2 SMNVEV (reference sequence). This CDR3 comprises 15 residues.